What follows are 6 T cell receptor beta chains derived from one specimen sequenced in a study of blood T cell repertoires in COVID-19. The method was immunoSEQ multiplex PCR; TCRdb's version includes in-frame clones alone and lacks a portion of them. In the table there are 150,000 to 200,000 clones, around 83% of which are singletons. Material: peripheral blood. The receptors come from a woman in her 70s with COVID-19, enrolled during active disease.

The J gene is TRBJ1-1, the V gene TRBV5-1, with a tentative D call TRBD1 (6 bases). Germline V gives CDR1 SGHRS, CDR2 YFSETQ. With 1 base removed from V and 6 bases from J, the gap between germline ends came to 10 bases. CDR3 size: 13 residues. CDR3 sequence reads: CASSLNGGPEAFF. The CDR3 DNA sequence: TGCGCCAGCAGCTTGAATGGGGGCCCTGAAGCTTTCTTT.

This chain joins TRBV3-1 (or the pseudogene TRBV3-2) and TRBJ2-2; possibly TRBD1 for D (6 bases). Germline CDR1 is LGHDT and CDR2 is YNNKEL (reference sequence). CDR3 size: 15 residues. Trimming removed 2 bases at V and 1 base at J, with 8 bases between. CDR3 coding DNA: TGTGCCAGCAGCCAACGGGGACAGAACACCGGGGAGCTGTTTTTT. This codes for CASSQRGQNTGELFF.

The count of this clone is one. The rearrangement joins TRBV18 to TRBJ1-2; 9 bases align to TRBD1. The germline V gene encodes CDR1 KGHSH and CDR2 LQKENI. The J segment lost 4 bases and the V segment lost 6 bases, leaving 15 bases of the junction unmatched. This CDR3 is built from 17 residues. This chain's CDR3 is CASSLNQRTGDSYGYTF. The DNA for the CDR3 is TGTGCCAGCTCTCTGAACCAGCGGACAGGGGATTCCTATGGCTACACCTTC.

V and J are TRBV19 and TRBJ2-1; 8 bases fit TRBD2. The germline CDR1 and CDR2 sequences are LNHDA and SQIVND (reference sequence). V shed 6 bases and J 7 bases; nucleotides not matched to a gene: 20. The CDR3 covers 18 residues. In nucleotides, the CDR3 is TGTGCCAGTAGGAGAATACCGGGAGGGGTCTCGAAAGATAATGAGCAGTTCTTC. Translating it yields CASRRIPGGVSKDNEQFF.

This clone was seen a single time. DNA of the CDR3: TGTGCCAGCAGTTCGACTCGACCGCCGAACACCGGGGAGCTGTTTTTT. It yields the protein CASSSTRPPNTGELFF. The rearrangement joins TRBV6-2 or TRBV6-3 to TRBJ2-2; D gene uncertain. V was clipped by 4 bases and J by 0 bases, with 12 bases between them. The CDR3 runs 16 residues. The germline V gene has CDR1 MNHEY and CDR2 SVGEGT.

The V call is TRBV28, the J call TRBJ2-6; 8 nucleotides agree with TRBD1. Germline V gives CDR1 MDHEN, CDR2 SYDVKM. V was pared by 9 bases and J by 0 bases, with 4 bases of the junction left unmatched. This CDR3 has 15 residues. CDR3 region: CASQGADSGANVLTF. The CDR3 nucleotides are TGTGCCAGTCAGGGGGCTGACTCTGGGGCCAACGTCCTGACTTTC.